The following is a T cell receptor beta chain sequence with its context. This entry is derived from a study of control samples from healthy donors and cancer patients. The CDR3 totals 17 residues. Losses at the gene ends were 5 bases for V and 3 bases for J; bases not matched to a gene: 10. Germline loops: CDR1 MNHNY, CDR2 SVGAGI (reference sequence). The protocol was immunoSEQ multiplex PCR, while the TCRdb copy is restricted to in-frame clones and leaves out a portion. The sample has over 30,000 clones; 70% to 90% are singletons. The rearrangement joins TRBV6-6 to TRBJ1-4; 9 bases line up with TRBD1. Sequenced input: PBMCs. The sequence was obtained from a woman in her thirties or forties with lung cancer. The CDR3 DNA sequence: TGTGCCAGCAGTCGACCGGGACAGGGATCGGCTAATGAAAAACTGTTTTTT. The encoded protein is CASSRPGQGSANEKLFF.